The source of this T cell receptor beta chain is a study of T cell responses to AZD1222 COVID-19 vaccine. At the level of the study: Second-dose timings of about 4 or about 12 weeks were pooled. Findings and caveats of the study: Donors were chiefly white British, with a greater number of females, and clonal diversity was perhaps underestimated. Recipients of AZD1222 seropositive at baseline numbered only five or six. In the spike-specific TCR repertoire, nearly half reportedly target unmutated variant regions.

As concerns this clone: Its specificity is unknown.

TCRdb's copy holds only in-frame clones and misses some; the assay was immunoSEQ multiplex PCR. Of 180,000 or so clones listed, around 95% are singletons. Between the trimmed V and J ends, which lost 3 bases and 5 bases, there was a span of 7 bases. Germline assignment: CDR1 SGHDN and CDR2 FVKESK. The CDR3 length is 12 residues. The TCR was taken from an adult in good health. This material consisted of peripheral blood, taken on day 0 of AZD1222 vaccination. The chain couples TRBV14 to TRBJ1-2; D call uncertain. The CDR3 here is CASSHGDYGYTF. The DNA for the CDR3 is TGTGCCAGCAGCCATGGCGATTATGGCTACACCTTC.